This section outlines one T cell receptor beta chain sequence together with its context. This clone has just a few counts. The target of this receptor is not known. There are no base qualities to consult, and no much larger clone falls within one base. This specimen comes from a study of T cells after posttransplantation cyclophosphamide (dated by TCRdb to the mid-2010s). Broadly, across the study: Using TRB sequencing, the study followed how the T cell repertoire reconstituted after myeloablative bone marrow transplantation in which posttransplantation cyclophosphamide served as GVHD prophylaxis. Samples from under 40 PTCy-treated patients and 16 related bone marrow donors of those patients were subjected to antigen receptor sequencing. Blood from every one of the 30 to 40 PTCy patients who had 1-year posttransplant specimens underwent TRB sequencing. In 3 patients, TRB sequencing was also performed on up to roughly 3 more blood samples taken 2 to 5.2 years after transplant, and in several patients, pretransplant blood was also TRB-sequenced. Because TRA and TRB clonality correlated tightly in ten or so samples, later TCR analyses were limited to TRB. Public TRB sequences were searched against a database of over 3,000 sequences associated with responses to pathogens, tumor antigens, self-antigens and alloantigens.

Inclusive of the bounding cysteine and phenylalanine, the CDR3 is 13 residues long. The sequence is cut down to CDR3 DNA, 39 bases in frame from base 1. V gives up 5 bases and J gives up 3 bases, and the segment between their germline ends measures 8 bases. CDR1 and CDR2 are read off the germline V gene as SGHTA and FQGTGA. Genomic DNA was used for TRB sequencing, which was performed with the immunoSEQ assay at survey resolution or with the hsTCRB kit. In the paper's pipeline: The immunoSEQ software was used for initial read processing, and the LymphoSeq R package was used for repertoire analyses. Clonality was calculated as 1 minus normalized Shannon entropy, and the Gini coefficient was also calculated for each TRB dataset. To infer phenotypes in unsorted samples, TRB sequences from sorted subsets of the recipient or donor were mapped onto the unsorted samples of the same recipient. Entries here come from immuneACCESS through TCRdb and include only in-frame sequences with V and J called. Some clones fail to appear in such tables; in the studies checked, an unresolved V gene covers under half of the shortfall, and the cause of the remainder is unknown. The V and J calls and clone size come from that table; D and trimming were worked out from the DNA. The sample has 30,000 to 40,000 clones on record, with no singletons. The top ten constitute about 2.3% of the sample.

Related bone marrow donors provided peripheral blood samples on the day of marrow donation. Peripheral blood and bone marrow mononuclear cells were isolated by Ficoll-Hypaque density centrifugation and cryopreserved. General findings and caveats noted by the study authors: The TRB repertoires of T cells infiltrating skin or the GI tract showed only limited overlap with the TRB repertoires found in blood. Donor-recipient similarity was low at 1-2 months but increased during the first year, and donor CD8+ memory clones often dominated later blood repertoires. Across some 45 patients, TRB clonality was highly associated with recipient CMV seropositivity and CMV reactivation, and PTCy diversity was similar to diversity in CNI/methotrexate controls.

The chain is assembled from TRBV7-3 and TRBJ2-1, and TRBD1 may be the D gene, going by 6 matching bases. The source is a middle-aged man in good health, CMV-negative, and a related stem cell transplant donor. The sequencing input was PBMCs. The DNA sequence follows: TGTGCCAGCAGCCCACAGGGCTACAATGAGCAGTTCTTC. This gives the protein CASSPQGYNEQFF.